The present T cell receptor beta chain was sequenced within a study of shared clonotypes between healthy human individuals (dated by TCRdb to between 2020 and 2021). Turning to the overall study: Three men and a couple of women, aged 18 to 49 years, made up the cohort. Leukapheresis yielded between about 0.85 and 10 billion PBMCs per donor. To increase sequencing depth and limit assay-specific biases, different laboratories used diverse techniques to prepare libraries and sequence TCR repertoires. Blood TCR repertoires of about 5 healthy adults were deeply sequenced to estimate repertoire size and the extent of clonotype sharing between individuals. For each donor, three plates each were used for CD4 naive and CD4 memory, two plates were used for CD8 naive, and one plate was used for CD8 memory. What the work shows at the level of the full study, not this receptor alone: Pairwise subsampling indicated that sequencing depth was expected to affect the degree of clonotype sharing among donors. Naive subsets generally had larger estimated clonotype richness than memory subsets did. Because the study included only a small number of donors, the genetic and exposure-history diversity represented was limited. Incomplete sequencing was indicated by rarefaction of sorted-subset datasets, despite the large sequencing depth. Clonotypes shared by all four sorted-subset donors showed higher generation probabilities than non-shared clonotypes. Across a few donors, about 5% of naive CD4, around 3.3% of naive CD8, approximately 2.5% of memory CD4, and approximately 0.4% of memory CD8 clonotypes were shared. Sampling was restricted to blood, and TCR repertoires in tissues likely differ from the TCR repertoires found in blood.

On this clone: Its antigen has not been determined. No qualities accompany the bases; no much larger clone lies one base away.

TCR CDR3 regions were amplified from genomic DNA by multiplex PCR using the deep immunoSEQ assay. Genomic DNA extracted from each cell subset was distributed evenly over all wells of several immunoSEQ 96-well plates, and each plate served as one replicate. Each replicate PCR for sorted subsets received approximately 200 ng genomic DNA, equal to roughly 33,000 T cell genomes. Purified libraries were quantified with a Qubit 3.0 fluorometer, sized on a Bioanalyzer 2100, and re-quantified with the KAPA Library Quantification kit. A separate single-read 150-cycle Illumina NextSeq 550 flow cell was used to sequence each immunoSEQ 96-well plate. Per the authors' processing: Because only junctional sequences without quality scores were contained in the immunoSEQ output, filtering matching that applied to full-length reads could not be performed. To assign V/J genes and CDR3, sequences were annotated using PyIR, a Python wrapper for IgBLAST v1.9, with IMGT germline references. Reads were filtered out if the reads had weak V/J assignments (E-value above 1e-6), no CDR3, stop codons, out-of-frame junctions, or ambiguous translated residues. V3J clonotypes were defined as sequences sharing the same inferred V gene, J gene, and CDR3 amino acid sequence. Percentage overlap between repertoires was computed as shared unique clonotypes divided by the size of the smaller repertoire. RTK rarefaction, the Chao1 estimator, and Recon v2.1 estimates of unobserved clonotypes were used to assess repertoire richness. Generation probabilities were computed with OLGA for all TCRbeta clonotypes obtained by the gDNA method from several donors. TCRdb holds this immuneACCESS table with in-frame rearrangements only. Some clones are missing; in checked studies, unresolved V genes explain under half, and the rest has no known cause. V and J calls and clone size are copied from that table; D and trimming were computed from the DNA. Recorded for this sample are under 2,000,000 clones; roughly 95% of them occurred a single time. The ten largest clones take up around 1% of the sample.

From the germline V gene, CDR1 is SGHDT and CDR2 is YYEEEE. V sheds 3 bases and J sheds 8 bases, leaving 16 bases between their ends. Including cysteine and phenylalanine, the CDR3 has 14 amino acids. Only the CDR3 DNA is retained, 42 bases long and in frame from the first base. CD8 naive samples were obtained by positive selection for CCR7 among CD45RO-negative cells, yielding a CD45RA+CCR7+ population from which TemRA cells were excluded. Donors were healthy HIV-negative adults with no recently reported acute infections or vaccinations. Every donor was a Caucasian adult residing in Nashville, Tennessee, USA. Blood was collected by leukapheresis, and PBMCs were isolated by Ficoll-Histopaque density gradient centrifugation and then cryopreserved in liquid nitrogen vapor phase. Analytical flow cytometry was used to check the purity and quantity of each magnetically sorted T cell population. Each sorted fraction had its genomic DNA isolated and then quantified by UV absorbance on a Nanodrop 2000c.

This clonotype originated in a man younger than 35 in good health. The chain joins TRBV5-6 to TRBJ2-3; the D gene could be TRBD1 or TRBD2, each one agreeing over 5 bases. The source material was naive CD8+ T cells sorted from blood. The cell subset or site label of this sample denotes: CD45RA+CCR7+. The DNA is TGTGCCAGCAGCTCGGGACCGGGCGAGTCTACGCAGTATTTT. Its protein is CASSSGPGESTQYF.